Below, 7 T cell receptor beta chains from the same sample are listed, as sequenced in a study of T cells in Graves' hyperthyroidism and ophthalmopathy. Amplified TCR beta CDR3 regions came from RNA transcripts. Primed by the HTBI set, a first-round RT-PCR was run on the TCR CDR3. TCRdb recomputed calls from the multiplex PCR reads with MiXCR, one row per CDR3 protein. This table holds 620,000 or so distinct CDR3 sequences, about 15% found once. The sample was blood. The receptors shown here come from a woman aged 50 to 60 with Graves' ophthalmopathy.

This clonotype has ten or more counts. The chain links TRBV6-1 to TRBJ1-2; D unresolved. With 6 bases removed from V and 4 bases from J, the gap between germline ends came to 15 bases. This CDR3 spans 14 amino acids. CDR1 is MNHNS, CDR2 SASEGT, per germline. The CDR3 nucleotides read TGTGCCAGCAGACCCGGACGGGAGCTCTATGGCTACACCTTC. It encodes CASRPGRELYGYTF.

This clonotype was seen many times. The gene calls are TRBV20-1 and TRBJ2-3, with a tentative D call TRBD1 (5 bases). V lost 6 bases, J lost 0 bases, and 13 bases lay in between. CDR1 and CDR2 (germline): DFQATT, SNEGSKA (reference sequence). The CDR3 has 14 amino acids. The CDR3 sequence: CSATGQTSTDTQYF. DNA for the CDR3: TGCAGTGCGACCGGACAAACTAGCACAGATACGCAGTATTTT.

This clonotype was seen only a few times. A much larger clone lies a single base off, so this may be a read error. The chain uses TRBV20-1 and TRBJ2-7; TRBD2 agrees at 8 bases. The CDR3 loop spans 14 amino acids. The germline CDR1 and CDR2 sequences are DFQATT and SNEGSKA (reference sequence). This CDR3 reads CSASGLAGDYERYF. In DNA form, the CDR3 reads TGCAGTGCTAGCGGTCTAGCGGGCGACTACGAGCGGTACTTC.

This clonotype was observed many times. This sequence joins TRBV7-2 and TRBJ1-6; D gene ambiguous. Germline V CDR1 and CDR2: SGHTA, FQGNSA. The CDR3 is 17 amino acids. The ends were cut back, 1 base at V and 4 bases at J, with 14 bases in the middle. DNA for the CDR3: TGTGCCAGCAGCTTAGGACGAGACGGCGGGTATAATTCACCCCTCCACTTT. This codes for CASSLGRDGGYNSPLHF.

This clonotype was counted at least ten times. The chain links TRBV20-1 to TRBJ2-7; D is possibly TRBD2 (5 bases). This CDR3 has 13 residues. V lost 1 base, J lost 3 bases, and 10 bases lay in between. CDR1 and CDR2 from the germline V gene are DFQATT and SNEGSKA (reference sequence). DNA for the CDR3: TGCAGTGCTAGAGGGCCTAGCAGCTACGAGCAGTACTTC. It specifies CSARGPSSYEQYF.

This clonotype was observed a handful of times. CDR3 nucleotide sequence: TGCGCCAGCAGCCAAGTCTGGCCGTGGGCAGATACGCAGTATTTT. Translation: CASSQVWPWADTQYF. The V call is TRBV4-1, the J call TRBJ2-3; D gene ambiguous. CDR1 is MGHRA, CDR2 YSYEKL, per germline. Trimming took 1 base from V and 4 from J, leaving 12 bases between them. The CDR3 is 15 residues long.

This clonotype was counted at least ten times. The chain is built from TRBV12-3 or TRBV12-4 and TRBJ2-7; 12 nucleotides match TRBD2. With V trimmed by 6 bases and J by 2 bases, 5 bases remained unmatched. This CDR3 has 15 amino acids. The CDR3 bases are TGTGCCAGCAGAGCAGGACTAGCGGGGCCCTACGAGCAGTACTTC. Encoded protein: CASRAGLAGPYEQYF.